This T cell receptor (beta chain) came from a study of HIV-infected patients and healthy controls. This clonotype occurred a few times. Approximately 500 ng RNA was reverse transcribed with alpha and beta constant-region primers. Separate chain-specific third strand synthesis with multiplexing indices produced the alpha and beta libraries. A 5' RACE adapter with a random hexamer and the SP2 primer site was joined to cDNA. Via MiXCR, TCRdb re-called the 5' RACE reads, giving one row per CDR3 protein. The sample consists of around 6,000 distinct CDR3 sequences, under 25% of them appearing once. V dropped 5 bases and J dropped 2 bases, with 22 bases sitting between them. Germline-derived CDR1 and CDR2 are MNHNY and SVGAGI (reference sequence). The CDR3 contains 17 residues. Whole blood was used without fractionation, so all unsorted peripheral T cells were included.

The material was blood, obtained before antiretroviral therapy. V usage is TRBV6-6 and J usage is TRBJ2-7, with D perhaps given as TRBD1 or TRBD2 (6 bases each). The TCR was taken from an adult with HIV infection. The CDR3: CASSPGAGGLDAYEQYF. The CDR3 bases are TGTGCCAGCAGTCCGGGGGCAGGCGGTCTGGACGCCTACGAGCAGTACTTC.